This T cell receptor beta chain was recovered during a study of T cell responses to AZD1222 COVID-19 vaccine. This clone was observed a handful of times. TCRdb's table, derived via immunoSEQ multiplex PCR, lists solely in-frame clones and lacks some. This repertoire shows approximately 260,000 clones, approximately 95% found once; its top ten account for 0.55%. CDR1 and CDR2 (germline): SNHLY, FYNNEI. V dropped 8 bases and J dropped 6 bases, with 13 bases sitting between them. The CDR3 length is 12 residues. This specimen was peripheral blood, taken on day 0 of AZD1222 vaccination. The chain combines TRBV2 with TRBJ1-2; D gene uncertain. This TCR came from an adult in good health. The CDR3 coding sequence is TGTGCCAGCCGACGACTCCTGAATGGCTACACCTTC. Residues: CASRRLLNGYTF.